The text below deals with one T cell receptor (beta chain). This record comes from a study of preoperative IRX-2 immunotherapy in early breast cancer. This CDR3 spans 16 amino acids. The V gene lost 0 bases and the J gene lost 4 bases, with 13 bases spanning the gap. Per the germline V gene, CDR1 is SGHDN and CDR2 is FVKESK. Here immunoSEQ multiplex PCR was the method, and the copy in TCRdb shows in-frame clones only, minus some. Of roughly 35,000 clones in the sample, 90% to 95% were seen once. The treatment is: preoperative locoregional IRX-2 cytokine immunotherapy. Samples came from a phase Ib trial of preoperative locoregional IRX-2 cytokine immunotherapy.

The rearrangement joins TRBV14 to TRBJ2-1, with D hard to call. Specimen collection occurred from a patient treated with IRX-2 immunotherapy. The sequence came from a human donor with breast cancer. This chain's CDR3 is CASSQEGLVRYNEQFF. CDR3 in DNA: TGTGCCAGCAGCCAAGAAGGCCTAGTACGGTACAATGAGCAGTTCTTC.